These T cell receptor beta chains were read from a single sample in a study of blood T cell repertoires in COVID-19. Sequencing was performed with immunoSEQ multiplex PCR; in TCRdb, only in-frame clones are kept and a portion is missing. Among fewer than 350,000 clones listed, around 86% were seen once. Source material: PBMCs or T cells enriched from blood (not recorded which). Receptor source: a woman aged 40 to 49 with acute COVID-19. CDR3s include the opening cysteine and the closing phenylalanine or tryptophan. A D gene is named only where the DNA matches it firmly. Only part of the rows carry a size: once, few, many, or a class if the clone is expanded.

d_gene: -
abundance: -
j_gene: TRBJ2-7
v_gene: TRBV14
CDR3nt: TGTGCCAGCCGCCCGACAGGAACCTACGAGCAGTACTTC
CDR3aa: CASRPTGTYEQYF

d_gene: -
abundance: -
j_gene: TRBJ2-7
v_gene: TRBV11-2
CDR3nt: TGTGCCAGCAGCTTAAGAGGACAACAGCAGTACTTC
CDR3aa: CASSLRGQQQYF

d_gene: -
abundance: -
j_gene: TRBJ2-3
v_gene: TRBV28
CDR3nt: TGTGCCAGCAGTTCCCTGGGCGCGGGAAGCACAGATACGCAGTATTTT
CDR3aa: CASSSLGAGSTDTQYF

d_gene: TRBD1
abundance: -
j_gene: TRBJ1-2
v_gene: TRBV12-3/TRBV12-4
CDR3nt: TGTGCCAGCAGTCCGGGACAGATCTATGGCTACACCTTC
CDR3aa: CASSPGQIYGYTF

d_gene: TRBD2
abundance: -
j_gene: TRBJ2-1
v_gene: TRBV5-4
CDR3nt: TGTGCCAGCAGCTTGCGGAGCGGGGGGCCTTACAATGAGCAGTTCTTC
CDR3aa: CASSLRSGGPYNEQFF

d_gene: TRBD2
abundance: few
j_gene: TRBJ2-4
v_gene: TRBV11-1
CDR3nt: TGTGCCAGCAGCCCCCGGGGAGGGAACATTCAGTACTTC
CDR3aa: CASSPRGGNIQYF

d_gene: TRBD1
abundance: -
j_gene: TRBJ1-2
v_gene: TRBV28
CDR3nt: TGTGCCAGCAGTTATCCAGGGGGTGGCTACACCTTC
CDR3aa: CASSYPGGGYTF

d_gene: TRBD2
abundance: -
j_gene: TRBJ2-1
v_gene: TRBV6-2/TRBV6-3
CDR3nt: TGTGCCAGCAGTTACGGGGGACTAGCGAGCAATGAGCAGTTCTTC
CDR3aa: CASSYGGLASNEQFF

d_gene: -
abundance: -
j_gene: TRBJ1-5
v_gene: TRBV10-2
CDR3nt: TGCGCCAGCAGTGAAACCGGGACACTTGGTCAGCCCCAGCATTTT
CDR3aa: CASSETGTLGQPQHF

d_gene: -
abundance: -
j_gene: TRBJ1-4
v_gene: TRBV27
CDR3nt: TGTGCCAGCAGTCGGGGGGGGGAAGGTGAAAAACTGTTTTTT
CDR3aa: CASSRGGEGEKLFF

d_gene: TRBD1
abundance: -
j_gene: TRBJ2-2
v_gene: TRBV5-1
CDR3nt: TGCGCCACTTCCCGGGACAGTAGCACCGGGGAGCTGTTTTTT
CDR3aa: CATSRDSSTGELFF

d_gene: TRBD2
abundance: -
j_gene: TRBJ2-3
v_gene: TRBV5-1
CDR3nt: TGCGCCAGCAGCTCGGGACTAGCGGCCACAGATACGCAGTATTTT
CDR3aa: CASSSGLAATDTQYF

d_gene: TRBD1
abundance: -
j_gene: TRBJ2-7
v_gene: TRBV7-8
CDR3nt: TGTGCCAGCAGGCTTTCTGGACAGGGGACCTACGAGCAGTACTTC
CDR3aa: CASRLSGQGTYEQYF

d_gene: -
abundance: -
j_gene: TRBJ1-2
v_gene: TRBV7-2
CDR3nt: TGTGCCAGCAGCTTTCCGCAGGGATATGGCTACACCTTC
CDR3aa: CASSFPQGYGYTF

d_gene: TRBD2
abundance: -
j_gene: TRBJ2-7
v_gene: TRBV9
CDR3nt: TGTGCCAGCAGCCGATCGGGACTAGCGGCGGCCTACGAGCAGTACTTC
CDR3aa: CASSRSGLAAAYEQYF

d_gene: -
abundance: -
j_gene: TRBJ2-6
v_gene: TRBV6-5
CDR3nt: TGTGCCAGCAGTTACTCTCAGGGATCTGGGGCCAACGTCCTGACTTTC
CDR3aa: CASSYSQGSGANVLTF

d_gene: -
abundance: -
j_gene: TRBJ1-4
v_gene: TRBV7-9
CDR3nt: TGTGCCAGCAGCTTTGGGCAAGGTGAAAAACTGTTTTTT
CDR3aa: CASSFGQGEKLFF

d_gene: TRBD2
abundance: -
j_gene: TRBJ2-5
v_gene: TRBV2
CDR3nt: TGTGCCAGCAGTGGGGGCGGGGGAGGCGAAGAGACCCAGTACTTC
CDR3aa: CASSGGGGGEETQYF

d_gene: TRBD1
abundance: -
j_gene: TRBJ2-7
v_gene: TRBV28
CDR3nt: TGTGCCAGCAGGTCCGGGACAGGGCACTCCTACGAGCAGTACTTC
CDR3aa: CASRSGTGHSYEQYF

d_gene: -
abundance: few
j_gene: TRBJ1-1
v_gene: TRBV2
CDR3nt: TGTGCCAGCAGTATGACAGGGAACACTGAAGCTTTCTTT
CDR3aa: CASSMTGNTEAFF

d_gene: -
abundance: -
j_gene: TRBJ1-6
v_gene: TRBV11-2
CDR3nt: TGTGCCAGCAGCTTAGACTGGCGGAATTCACCCCTCCACTTT
CDR3aa: CASSLDWRNSPLHF

d_gene: -
abundance: -
j_gene: TRBJ2-5
v_gene: TRBV3-1/TRBV3-2
CDR3nt: TGTGCCAGCAGCCTGCAGGGTAGTCCAGGGACCCAGTACTTC
CDR3aa: CASSLQGSPGTQYF

d_gene: TRBD2
abundance: -
j_gene: TRBJ2-1
v_gene: TRBV4-3
CDR3nt: TGCGCCAGCAGCCTGGGACTAGCTTACAATGAGCAGTTCTTC
CDR3aa: CASSLGLAYNEQFF

d_gene: TRBD1
abundance: -
j_gene: TRBJ1-1
v_gene: TRBV6-5
CDR3nt: TGTGCCAGCAGGACAGGGTGGGGGGACACTGAAGCTTTCTTT
CDR3aa: CASRTGWGDTEAFF

d_gene: -
abundance: -
j_gene: TRBJ1-3
v_gene: TRBV2
CDR3nt: TGTGCCAGCAGTTCGGGGTTCTCTGGAAACACCATATATTTT
CDR3aa: CASSSGFSGNTIYF

d_gene: TRBD1
abundance: -
j_gene: TRBJ2-5
v_gene: TRBV27
CDR3nt: TGTGCCAGCAGAGAACCGAACCCGGGACAGGGGAGGGAGACCCAGTACTTC
CDR3aa: CASREPNPGQGRETQYF

d_gene: -
abundance: -
j_gene: TRBJ1-1
v_gene: TRBV18
CDR3nt: TGTGCCAGCTCACTCGAACAGGGTAGAAACACTGAAGCTTTCTTT
CDR3aa: CASSLEQGRNTEAFF

d_gene: -
abundance: -
j_gene: TRBJ2-3
v_gene: TRBV3-1/TRBV3-2
CDR3nt: TGTGCCAGCAGCCTACTAAGGGATACGCAGTATTTT
CDR3aa: CASSLLRDTQYF

d_gene: -
abundance: -
j_gene: TRBJ2-2
v_gene: TRBV3-1/TRBV3-2
CDR3nt: TGTGCCAGCAGCCAAGTGAGGGCCTTTTACGCCGGGGAGCTGTTTTTT
CDR3aa: CASSQVRAFYAGELFF

d_gene: TRBD1
abundance: -
j_gene: TRBJ2-7
v_gene: TRBV28
CDR3nt: TGTGCCAGCAGTTTAGGACAGGGGGTGAGGGAGAGCTCCTACGAGCAGTACTTC
CDR3aa: CASSLGQGVRESSYEQYF

d_gene: -
abundance: -
j_gene: TRBJ1-5
v_gene: TRBV5-3
CDR3nt: TGTGCCAGAAGCTGGAGGAGGAAGAATCAGCCCCAGCATTTT
CDR3aa: CARSWRRKNQPQHF

d_gene: -
abundance: -
j_gene: TRBJ2-3
v_gene: TRBV9
CDR3nt: TGTGCCAGCAGCGCAGAGATCCTAGCTTTCCAGGCAGATACGCAGTATTTT
CDR3aa: CASSAEILAFQADTQYF

d_gene: TRBD2
abundance: -
j_gene: TRBJ2-2
v_gene: TRBV4-1
CDR3nt: TGCGCCAGCAGCCAGAGAACTAGCGGGCGGAACACCGGGGAGCTGTTTTTT
CDR3aa: CASSQRTSGRNTGELFF